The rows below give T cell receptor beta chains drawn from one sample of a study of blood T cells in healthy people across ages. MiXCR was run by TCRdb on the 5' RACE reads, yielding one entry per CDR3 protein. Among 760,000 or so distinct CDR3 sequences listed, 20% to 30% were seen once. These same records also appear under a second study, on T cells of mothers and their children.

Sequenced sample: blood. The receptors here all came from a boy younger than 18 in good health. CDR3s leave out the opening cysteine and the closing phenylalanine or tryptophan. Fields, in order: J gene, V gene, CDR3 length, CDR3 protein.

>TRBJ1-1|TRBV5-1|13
ASSPGLTGSTEAF
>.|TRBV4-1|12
ASSPPDVSYEQY
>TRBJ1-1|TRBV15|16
ATSRDPRVGRTSAEAF
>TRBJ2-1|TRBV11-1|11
ASSANLGETQC
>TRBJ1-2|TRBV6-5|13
ASSRTGGSNYGYT
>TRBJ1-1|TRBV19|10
ASSDGYTEAF
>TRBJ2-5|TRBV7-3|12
ASIPQLTRGTQY
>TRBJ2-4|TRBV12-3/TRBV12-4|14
ASSFFGLPGPNIQY
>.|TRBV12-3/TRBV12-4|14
ASTPHIETPSYEQY
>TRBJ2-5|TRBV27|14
ASSRLAGMYQETQY
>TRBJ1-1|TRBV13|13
ASSRPEAANTEAF
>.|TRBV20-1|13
SASTGTGFSYEQY
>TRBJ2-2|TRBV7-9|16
ASSLPSGGQINTGELF
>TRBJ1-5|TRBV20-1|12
SASQDPVDQPQH
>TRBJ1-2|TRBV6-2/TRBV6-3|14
ASSYGGVRANYGYT
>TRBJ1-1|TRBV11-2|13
ASSLALEGGTEAF
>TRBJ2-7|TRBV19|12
ASRFRDRGYEQY
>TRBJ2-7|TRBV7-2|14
ASSLVQLAGGGEQY
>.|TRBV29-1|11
SVEEGGGYEQY
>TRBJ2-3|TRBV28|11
ASSPGLWDTQY
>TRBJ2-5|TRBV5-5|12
ASSSDIHQETQY
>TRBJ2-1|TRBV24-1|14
ATSDQKQGTYNEQF
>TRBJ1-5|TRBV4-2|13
ASSPRQFSNQPQH
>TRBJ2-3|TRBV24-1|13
ATSESQGTRNTQY
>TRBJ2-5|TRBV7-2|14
ASSLIAQPSRETQY
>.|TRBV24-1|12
TTSDFGRGNEQF
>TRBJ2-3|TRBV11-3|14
ASSFPVGQGEDTQY
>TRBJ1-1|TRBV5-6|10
ASSFWNTEAF
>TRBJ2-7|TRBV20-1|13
SATLAGGPFYEQY
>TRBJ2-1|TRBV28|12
ASRVDGTYNEQF
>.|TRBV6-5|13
ASSDLGQMAYEQY
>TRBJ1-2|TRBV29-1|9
SVPTPGGYT
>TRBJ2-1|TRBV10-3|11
AIKRDGYNEQF
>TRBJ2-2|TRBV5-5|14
ASSFGGRENTGELF
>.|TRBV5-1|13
ASSLGGDPGNEQF
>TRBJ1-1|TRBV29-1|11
SVATGPNTEAF
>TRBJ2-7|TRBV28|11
ASTPLGTYEQY
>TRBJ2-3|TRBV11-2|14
ASSFGLAGRGDTQY
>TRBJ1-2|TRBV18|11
ASSDRGPEGYT
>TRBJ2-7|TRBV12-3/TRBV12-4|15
AGSPEQGPYGAYEQY
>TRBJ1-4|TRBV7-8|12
ASSPGQGDEKLF
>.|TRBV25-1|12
ASNNPDSMYEQF
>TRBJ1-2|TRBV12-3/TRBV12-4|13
ASSLQAGNGLGYT
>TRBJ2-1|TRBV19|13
ASSTHGDPPNEQF
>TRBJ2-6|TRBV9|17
ASSEPQGGTSSGANVLT
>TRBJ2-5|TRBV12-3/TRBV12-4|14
ASSRTTSGGAETQY
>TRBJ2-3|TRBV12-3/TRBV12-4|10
ASSPPADTQY
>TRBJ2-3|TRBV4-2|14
ASSHDGSRGTDTQY
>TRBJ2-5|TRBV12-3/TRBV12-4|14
ASSGPGLAGGETQY
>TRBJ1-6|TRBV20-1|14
SARDLDRALGSPLH
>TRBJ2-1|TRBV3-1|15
ASSPLAGGPSYNEQF
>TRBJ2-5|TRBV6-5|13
ASKQSGTSYETQY
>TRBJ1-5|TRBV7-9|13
ASSFGSMSNQPQH
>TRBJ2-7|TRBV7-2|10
ASTRDSYEQY
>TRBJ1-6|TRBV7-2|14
ASSTRDRGSNSPLH
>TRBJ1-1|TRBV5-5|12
ASSLRGAPTEAF
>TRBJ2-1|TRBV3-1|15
ASSQTSGEMRYNEQF